The 9 T cell receptor beta chains in this list originate from one sample, sequenced in a study of T cells after yellow fever vaccination. TCRdb called the 5' RACE reads again in MiXCR, with one record for every CDR3 protein. The table lists some 350,000 distinct CDR3 sequences, 11% of them singletons, with roughly a sixth in the top ten. The sequences come from PBMCs, collected on the day of the first yellow fever vaccination. These receptor sequences come from a young man who received the YFV17D yellow fever vaccine.

This clonotype was picked up many times. The gene calls are TRBV5-6 and TRBJ2-6, with D maybe TRBD2 (6 bases). V was trimmed by 4 bases and J by 0 bases, leaving 8 bases between them. The germline CDR1 and CDR2 sequences are SGHDT and YYEEEE. The CDR3 totals 15 residues. CDR3 coding DNA: TGTGCCAGCAGCCTCGGGAGCTCTGGGGCCAACGTCCTGACTTTC. Its protein product is CASSLGSSGANVLTF.

This clonotype came up a few times. The CDR3 region is CSVEHQETQYF. For the CDR3, the DNA is TGCAGCGTGGAGCATCAGGAGACCCAGTACTTC. The chain combines TRBV29-1 with TRBJ2-5; D uncertain. Germline assignment: CDR1 SQVTM and CDR2 ANQGSEA. This CDR3 spans 11 amino acids. Trimming cost V 6 bases and J 5 bases, with 10 bases left between them.

This clonotype came up a few times. V is TRBV4-1 and J is TRBJ2-2, with no clear D. The germline CDR1 and CDR2 sequences are MGHRA and YSYEKL. This CDR3 has 15 amino acids. The ends were cut back, 6 bases at V and 1 base at J, with 12 bases in the middle. Written as DNA, the CDR3 is TGCGCCAGCAGTTCCCCCTGGCAGAACACCGGGGAGCTGTTTTTT. This encodes CASSSPWQNTGELFF.

This rearrangement joins TRBV20-1 to TRBJ1-2; unclear D gene. Germline V CDR1 and CDR2: DFQATT, SNEGSKA (reference sequence). CDR3 size: 13 residues. Trimming pared 2 bases from V and 3 bases from J, leaving 10 bases between. CDR3 loop: CSARLPVDYGYTF. The DNA for the CDR3 is TGCAGTGCTAGACTACCGGTAGACTATGGCTACACCTTC.

The chain uses TRBV7-9 and TRBJ1-1; D is perhaps TRBD1 (6 bases). V lost 0 bases and J 1 base, leaving 15 bases between the germline ends. CDR3 length: 17 amino acids. Germline V gives CDR1 SEHNR, CDR2 FQNEAQ (reference sequence). The CDR3 sequence is CASSLAVSDRSNTEAFF. DNA for the CDR3: TGTGCCAGCAGCTTAGCAGTCTCCGACAGGTCGAACACTGAAGCTTTCTTT.

This clonotype was detected many times. CDR3 DNA sequence: TGTGCCAGCAGGGACAGACTGAACACCGGGGAGCTGTTTTTT. Translation: CASRDRLNTGELFF. The chain combines TRBV7-2 with TRBJ2-2; tentative D call: TRBD1 (6 bases). The CDR3 has 14 amino acids. V gave up 6 bases and J gave up 1 base, with 9 bases separating them. CDR1 is SGHTA and CDR2 is FQGNSA in the germline V gene.

V gene TRBV5-1 combines with J gene TRBJ2-1, with a tentative D call TRBD1 (6 bases). The CDR3 is made up of 12 amino acids. Germline-derived CDR1 and CDR2 are SGHRS and YFSETQ. V lost 4 bases and J 8 bases, leaving 10 bases between the germline ends. CDR3 sequence: CASSPTGHEQFF. For the CDR3, the DNA is TGCGCCAGCAGCCCGACAGGCCATGAGCAGTTCTTC.

This clonotype was counted many times. The chain uses TRBV7-2 and TRBJ2-3; TRBD2 might be the D (7 bases). Germline CDR1 and CDR2: SGHTA and FQGNSA. CDR3 length: 12 residues. The V end lost 11 bases, the J end lost 2 bases, and 11 bases lay between the germline ends. The CDR3 region is CAGGGLTDTQYF. CDR3 sequence (DNA): TGTGCCGGGGGGGGGCTCACAGATACGCAGTATTTT.

CDR3 nucleotide sequence: TGTGCCAGCAACTCGGGACTAGCGGTATACAATGAGCAGTTCTTC. Its protein is CASNSGLAVYNEQFF. The rearrangement joins TRBV12-3 or TRBV12-4 to TRBJ2-1; 11 nucleotides agree with TRBD2. This CDR3 comprises 15 residues. V was pared by 7 bases and J by 4 bases, with 6 bases of the junction left unmatched.